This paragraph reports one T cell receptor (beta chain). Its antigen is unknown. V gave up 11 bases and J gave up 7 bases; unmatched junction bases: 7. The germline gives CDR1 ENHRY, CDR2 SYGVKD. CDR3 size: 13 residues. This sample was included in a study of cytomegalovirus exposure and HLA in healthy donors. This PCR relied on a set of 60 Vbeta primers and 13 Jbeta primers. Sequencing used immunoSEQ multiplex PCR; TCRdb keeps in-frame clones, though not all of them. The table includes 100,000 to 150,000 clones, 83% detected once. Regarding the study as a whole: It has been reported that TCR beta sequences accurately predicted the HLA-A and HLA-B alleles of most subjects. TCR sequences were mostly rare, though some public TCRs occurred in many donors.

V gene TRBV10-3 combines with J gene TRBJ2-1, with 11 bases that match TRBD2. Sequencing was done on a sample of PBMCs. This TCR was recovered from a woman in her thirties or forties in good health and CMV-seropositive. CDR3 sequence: CAFSGTSGNEQFF. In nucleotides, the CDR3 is TGTGCCTTCTCCGGGACTAGCGGTAATGAGCAGTTCTTC.